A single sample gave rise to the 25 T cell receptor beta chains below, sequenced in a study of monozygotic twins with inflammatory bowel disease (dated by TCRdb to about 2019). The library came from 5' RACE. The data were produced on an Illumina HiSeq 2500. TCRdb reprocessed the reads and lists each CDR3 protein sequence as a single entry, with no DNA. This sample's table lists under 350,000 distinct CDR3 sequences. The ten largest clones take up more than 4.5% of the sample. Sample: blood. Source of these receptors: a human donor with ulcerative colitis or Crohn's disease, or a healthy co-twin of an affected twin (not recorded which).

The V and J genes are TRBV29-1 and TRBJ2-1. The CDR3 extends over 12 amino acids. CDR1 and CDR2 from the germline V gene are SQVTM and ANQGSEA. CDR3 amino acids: CSVEIVDNEQFF.

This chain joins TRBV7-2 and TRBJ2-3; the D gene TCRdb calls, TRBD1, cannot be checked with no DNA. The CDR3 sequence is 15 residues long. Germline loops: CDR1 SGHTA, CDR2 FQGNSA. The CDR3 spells CASSLVGKGENTQYF.

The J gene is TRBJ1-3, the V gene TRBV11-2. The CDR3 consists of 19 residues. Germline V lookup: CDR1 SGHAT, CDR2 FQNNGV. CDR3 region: CASSFSENPFKVAGNTIYF.

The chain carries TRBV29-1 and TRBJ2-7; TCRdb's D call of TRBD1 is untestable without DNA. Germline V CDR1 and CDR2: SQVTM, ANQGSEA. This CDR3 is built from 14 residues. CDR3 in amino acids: CSVGRGLSLYEQYF.

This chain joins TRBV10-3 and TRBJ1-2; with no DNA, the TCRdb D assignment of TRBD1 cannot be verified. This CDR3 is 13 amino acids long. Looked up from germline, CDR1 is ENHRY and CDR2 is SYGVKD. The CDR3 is CAISDWMGDGYTF.

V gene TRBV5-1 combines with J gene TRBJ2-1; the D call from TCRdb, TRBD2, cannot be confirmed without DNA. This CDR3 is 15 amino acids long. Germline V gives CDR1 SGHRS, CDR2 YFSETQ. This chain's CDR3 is CASSPGLAGLNKQFF.

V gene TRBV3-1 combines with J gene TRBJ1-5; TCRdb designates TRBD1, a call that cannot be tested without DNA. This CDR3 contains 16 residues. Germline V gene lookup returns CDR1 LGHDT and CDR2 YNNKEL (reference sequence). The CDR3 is CASSQGGVRGNQPQHF.

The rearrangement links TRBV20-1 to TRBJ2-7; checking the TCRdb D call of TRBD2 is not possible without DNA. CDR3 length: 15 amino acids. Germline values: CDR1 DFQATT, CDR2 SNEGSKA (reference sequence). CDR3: CSASPSGSWSYEQYF.

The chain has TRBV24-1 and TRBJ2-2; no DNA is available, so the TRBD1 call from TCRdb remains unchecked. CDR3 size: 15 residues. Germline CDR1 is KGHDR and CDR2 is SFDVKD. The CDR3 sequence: CATRRGTGSTGELFF.

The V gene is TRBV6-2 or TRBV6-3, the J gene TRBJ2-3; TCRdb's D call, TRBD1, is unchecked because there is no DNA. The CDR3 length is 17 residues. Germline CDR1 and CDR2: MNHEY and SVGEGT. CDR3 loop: CASSNGLGQGQRDTQYF.

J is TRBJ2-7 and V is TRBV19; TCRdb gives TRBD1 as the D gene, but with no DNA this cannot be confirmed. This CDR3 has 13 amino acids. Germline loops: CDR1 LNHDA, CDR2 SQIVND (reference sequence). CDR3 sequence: CASTRGSTYEQYF.

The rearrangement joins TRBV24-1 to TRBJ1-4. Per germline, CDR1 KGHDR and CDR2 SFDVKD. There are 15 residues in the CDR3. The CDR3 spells CATSDSRISNEKLFF.

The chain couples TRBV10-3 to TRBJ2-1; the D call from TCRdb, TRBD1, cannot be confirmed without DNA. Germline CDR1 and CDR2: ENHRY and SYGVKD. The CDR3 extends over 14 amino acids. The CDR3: CAISLQGGHNEQFF.

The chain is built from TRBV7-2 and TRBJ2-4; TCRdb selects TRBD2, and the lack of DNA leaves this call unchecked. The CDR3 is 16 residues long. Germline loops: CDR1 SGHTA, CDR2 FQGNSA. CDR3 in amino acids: CASSRPGTRGQNIQYF.

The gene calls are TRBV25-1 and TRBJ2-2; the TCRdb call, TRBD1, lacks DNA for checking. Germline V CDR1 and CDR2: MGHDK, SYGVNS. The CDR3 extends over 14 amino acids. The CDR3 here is CATKKGPLTGDLFF.

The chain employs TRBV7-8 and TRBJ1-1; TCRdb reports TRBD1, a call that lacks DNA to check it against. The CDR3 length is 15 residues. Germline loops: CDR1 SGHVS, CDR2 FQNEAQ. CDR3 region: CASSIPTGLNTEAFF.

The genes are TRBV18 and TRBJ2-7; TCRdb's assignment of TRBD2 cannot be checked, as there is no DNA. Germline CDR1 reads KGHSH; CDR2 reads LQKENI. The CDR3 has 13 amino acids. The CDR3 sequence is CASSPWQGNEQYF.

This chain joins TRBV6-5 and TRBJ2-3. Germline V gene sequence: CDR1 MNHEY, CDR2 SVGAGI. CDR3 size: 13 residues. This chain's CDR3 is CASRADRTDTQYF.

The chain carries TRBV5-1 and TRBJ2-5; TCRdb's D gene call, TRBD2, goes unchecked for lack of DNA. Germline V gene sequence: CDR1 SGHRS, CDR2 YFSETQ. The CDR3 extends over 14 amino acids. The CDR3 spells CASSPGTYEETQYF.

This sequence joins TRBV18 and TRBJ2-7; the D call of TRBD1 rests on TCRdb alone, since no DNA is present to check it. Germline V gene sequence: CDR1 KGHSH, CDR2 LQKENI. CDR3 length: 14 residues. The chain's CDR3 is CASSRGTAAYEQYF.

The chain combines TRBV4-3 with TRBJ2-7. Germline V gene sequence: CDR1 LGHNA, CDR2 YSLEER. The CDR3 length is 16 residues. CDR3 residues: CASSQDTLTSSYEQYF.

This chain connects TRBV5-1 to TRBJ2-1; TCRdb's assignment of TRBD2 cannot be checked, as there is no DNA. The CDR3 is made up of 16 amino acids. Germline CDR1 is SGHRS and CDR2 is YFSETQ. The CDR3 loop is CASSSVLAGSYNEQFF. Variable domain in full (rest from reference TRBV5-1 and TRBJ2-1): KAGVTQTPRYLIKTRGQQVTLSCSPISGHRSVSWYQQTPGQGLQFLFEYFSETQRNKGNFPGRFSGRQFSNSRSEMNVSTLELGDSALYLCASSSVLAGSYNEQFFGPGTRLTVL.

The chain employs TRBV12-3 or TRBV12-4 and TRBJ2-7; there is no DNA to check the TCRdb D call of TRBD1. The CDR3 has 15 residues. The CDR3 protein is CASSSTRDTSYEQYF.

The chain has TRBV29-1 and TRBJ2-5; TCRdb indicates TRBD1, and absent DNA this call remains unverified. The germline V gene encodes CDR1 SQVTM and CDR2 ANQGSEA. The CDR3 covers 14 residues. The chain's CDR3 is CSVSRDRGVETQYF. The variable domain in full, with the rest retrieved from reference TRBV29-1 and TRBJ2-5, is SAVISQKPSRDICQRGTSLTIQCQVDSQVTMMFWYRQQPGQSLTLIATANQGSEATYESGFVIDKFPISRPNLTFSTLTVSNMSPEDSSIYLCSVSRDRGVETQYFGPGTRLLVL.

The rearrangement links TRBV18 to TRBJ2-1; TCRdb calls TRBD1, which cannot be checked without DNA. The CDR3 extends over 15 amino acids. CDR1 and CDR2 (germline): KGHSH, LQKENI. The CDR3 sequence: CASSLEQAPYNEQFF. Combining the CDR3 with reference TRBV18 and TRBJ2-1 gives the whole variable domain NAGVMQNPRHLVRRRGQEARLRCSPMKGHSHVYWYRQLPEEGLKFMVYLQKENIIDESGMPKERFSAEFPKEGPSILRIQQVVRGDSAAYFCASSLEQAPYNEQFFGPGTRLTVL.